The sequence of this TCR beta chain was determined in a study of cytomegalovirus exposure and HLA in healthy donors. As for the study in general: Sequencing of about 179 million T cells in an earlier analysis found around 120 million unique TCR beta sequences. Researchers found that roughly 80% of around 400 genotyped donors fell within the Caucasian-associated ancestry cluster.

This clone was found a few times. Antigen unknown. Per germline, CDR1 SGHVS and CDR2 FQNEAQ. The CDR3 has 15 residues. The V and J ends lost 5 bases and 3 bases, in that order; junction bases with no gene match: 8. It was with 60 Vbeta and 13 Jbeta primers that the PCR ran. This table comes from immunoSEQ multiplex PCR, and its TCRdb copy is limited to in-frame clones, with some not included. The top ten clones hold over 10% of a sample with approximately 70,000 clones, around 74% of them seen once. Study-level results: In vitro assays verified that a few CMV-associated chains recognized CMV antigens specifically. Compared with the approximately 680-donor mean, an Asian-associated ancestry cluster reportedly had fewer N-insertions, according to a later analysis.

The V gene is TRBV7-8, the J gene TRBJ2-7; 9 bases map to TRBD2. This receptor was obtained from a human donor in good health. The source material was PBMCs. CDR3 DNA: TGTGCCAGCAGCCTTAGCGGGAGCTTTGGCTACGAGCAGTACTTC. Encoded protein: CASSLSGSFGYEQYF. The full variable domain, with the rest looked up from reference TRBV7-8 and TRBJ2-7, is GAGVSQSPRYKVAKRGQDVALRCDPISGHVSLFWYQQALGQGPEFLTYFQNEAQLDKSGLPSDRFFAERPEGSVSTLKIQRTQQEDSAVYLCASSLSGSFGYEQYFGPGTRLTVT.